The sequence of this TCR beta chain was determined in a study of cytomegalovirus exposure and HLA in healthy donors. The CDR3 extends over 17 amino acids. Germline CDR1 SEHNR, CDR2 FQNEAQ (reference sequence). Comments on this clone: Relative to the germline gene, one junction end is altered; a read error may explain this.

This PCR relied on a set of 60 Vbeta primers and 13 Jbeta primers. The method was immunoSEQ multiplex PCR; TCRdb's version includes in-frame clones alone and lacks a portion of them. The sample gives some 120,000 clones, over 70% of which show up once; more than 2.5% is in the top ten. The V call is TRBV7-9, the J call TRBJ2-7, with 9 bases matching TRBD1. Sequencing input: PBMCs. The sequence was collected from a woman between 45 and 65 years old in good health and CMV-seronegative. The CDR3 sequence: CSSSLEVFGQGSYEQYF. The CDR3 DNA reads TGTTCCAGCAGCTTAGAAGTATTTGGACAGGGGTCCTACGAGCAGTACTTC.